This TCR beta chain came from a study of immune characterization of retroperitoneal liposarcoma (dated by TCRdb to between 2018 and 2021). Details on this clonotype: The specificity of this receptor is unknown. No base qualities exist here, and no much larger clone lies one base off it.

Library method: PCR. Sequencer: NextSeq 500. TCRdb reran the public reads through fastp at Q25 and MiXCR, keeping productive beta chains. One record per CDR3 amino acid sequence lists the most common genes and DNA. The table for this sample lists about 3,200 distinct CDR3 sequences; around 45% of them were counted only once. Approximately 40% of the sample goes to the ten largest clones. The germline V gene provides CDR1 MNHNS and CDR2 SASEGT. V lost 7 bases and J lost 13 bases; the stretch between them is 23 bases long. From its cysteine to its phenylalanine, the CDR3 spans 14 amino acids. Solely the CDR3 DNA is kept, with 42 bases framed from the first base.

The sequencing input was tumor tissue. The V and J segments used are TRBV6-1 and TRBJ2-1; the best D guess is TRBD2, with 5 bases matching. This receptor was obtained from a male donor with retroperitoneal liposarcoma. The CDR3 protein is CASTPAAGGETQFF. The DNA sequence follows: TGTGCCAGCACTCCGGCGGCGGGTGGAGAGACCCAGTTCTTC.